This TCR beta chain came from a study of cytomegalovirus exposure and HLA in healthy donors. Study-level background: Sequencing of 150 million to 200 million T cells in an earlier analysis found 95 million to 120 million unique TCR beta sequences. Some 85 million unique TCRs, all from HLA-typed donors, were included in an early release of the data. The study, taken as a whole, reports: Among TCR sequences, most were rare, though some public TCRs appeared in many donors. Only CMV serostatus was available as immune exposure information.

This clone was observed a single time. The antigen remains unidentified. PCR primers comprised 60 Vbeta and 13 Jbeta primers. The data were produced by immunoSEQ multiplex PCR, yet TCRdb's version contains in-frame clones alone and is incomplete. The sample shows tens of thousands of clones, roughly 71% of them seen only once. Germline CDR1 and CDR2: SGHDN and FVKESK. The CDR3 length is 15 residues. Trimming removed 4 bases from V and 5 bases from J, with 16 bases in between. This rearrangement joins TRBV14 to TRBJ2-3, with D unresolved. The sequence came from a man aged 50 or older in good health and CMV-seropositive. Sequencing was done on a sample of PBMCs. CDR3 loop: CASSPWNSRIDTQYF. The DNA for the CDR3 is TGTGCCAGCAGCCCCTGGAATAGCCGAATAGATACGCAGTATTTT.